A single sample gave rise to the 23 T cell receptor beta chains below, sequenced in a study of blood T cells in healthy people across ages. For the second PCR, which ran for 7 to 11 cycles, a sample-barcoded 5' primer and a J-beta primer mix were used. TCRdb recomputed calls from the 5' RACE reads with MiXCR, one row per CDR3 protein. The table shows 450,000 to 700,000 distinct CDR3 sequences, with roughly a quarter occurring only once. The sequenced sample was blood. The receptors come from a woman aged 70-85 years in good health.

This rearrangement joins TRBV2 to TRBJ1-6, with TRBD1 matching over 9 bases. Germline assignment: CDR1 SNHLY and CDR2 FYNNEI. The CDR3 is 16 residues long. The V gene end was trimmed by 5 bases and the J gene end by 2 bases; junction bases not matched to a gene: 4. CDR3 region: CASSPQGAAYNSPLHF. Here the CDR3 DNA reads TGTGCCAGCAGTCCACAGGGGGCCGCCTATAATTCACCCCTCCACTTT.

This clonotype was observed a handful of times. The V gene is TRBV20-1, the J gene TRBJ2-6, with D perhaps matching TRBD2 (6 bases). The CDR3 is 16 amino acids. V lost 2 bases and J lost 0, with 11 bases in between. Germline-derived CDR1 and CDR2 are DFQATT and SNEGSKA (reference sequence). CDR3 protein: CSARWAGTSGANVLTF. CDR3 DNA: TGCAGTGCTAGATGGGCGGGGACCTCTGGGGCCAACGTCCTGACTTTC.

This clonotype was detected many times. This chain links TRBV24-1 with TRBJ2-5, with D tentatively TRBD1 (6 bases). Per germline, CDR1 KGHDR and CDR2 SFDVKD. The CDR3 runs 15 residues. V lost 3 bases and J 3 bases, leaving 13 bases between the germline ends. This CDR3 reads CATSDPGQPEETQYF. The CDR3 nucleotides are TGTGCCACCAGTGATCCCGGACAGCCGGAAGAGACCCAGTACTTC.

The chain is built from TRBV2 and TRBJ2-7, with D perhaps given as TRBD1 or TRBD2 (6 bases each). V shed 7 bases and J shed 0 bases, with 13 bases lying between them. This CDR3 region has 14 residues. CDR1 is SNHLY and CDR2 is FYNNEI in the germline V gene. CDR3 bases: TGTGCCAGCATGAGGGGGGCTAGCTCCTACGAGCAGTACTTC. It specifies CASMRGASSYEQYF.

Regarding this clonotype: This CDR3 is missing its conserved last phenylalanine or tryptophan, likely due to a read error. The rearrangement links TRBV7-2 to TRBJ2-4; 13 bases fit TRBD2. The CDR3 is 16 residues long. Germline CDR1 and CDR2: SGHTA and FQGNSA. Germline trimming cut 5 bases from V and 8 bases from J; bases unmatched to any gene: 9. The CDR3 DNA reads TGTGCCAGCAGCCCCACACTAGCGGGGGGGCTGTACATTCAGTACTCC. Translated: CASSPTLAGGLYIQYS.

The gene calls are TRBV19 and TRBJ1-1; D not certain. Trimming removed 7 bases from V and 3 bases from J, with 12 bases in between. Germline CDR1 is LNHDA and CDR2 is SQIVND (reference sequence). This CDR3 comprises 13 residues. The CDR3 sequence: CASTWGRDTEAFF. The CDR3 bases are TGTGCCAGTACTTGGGGTCGGGACACTGAAGCTTTCTTT. Variable domain in full (rest from reference TRBV19 and TRBJ1-1): DGGITQSPKYLFRKEGQNVTLSCEQNLNHDAMYWYRQDPGQGLRLIYYSQIVNDFQKGDIAEGYSVSREKKESFPLTVTSAQKNPTAFYLCASTWGRDTEAFFGQGTRLTVV.

There are a few counts of this clonotype. This sequence joins TRBV7-2 and TRBJ2-6; weak D call: TRBD2 (6 bases). Germline lookup yields CDR1 SGHTA and CDR2 FQGNSA. This CDR3 has 16 amino acids. V lost 3 bases and J 2 bases, leaving 11 bases between the germline ends. In DNA form, the CDR3 reads TGTGCCAGCAGCTTCCATGGCGGGGCTGGGGCCAACGTCCTGACTTTC. Translated: CASSFHGGAGANVLTF.

J is TRBJ1-2 and V is TRBV24-1, with D possibly being TRBD1 (5 bases). CDR3 length equals 12 residues. The germline CDR1 and CDR2 sequences are KGHDR and SFDVKD. Trimming cost V 7 bases and J 2 bases, with 7 bases left between them. CDR3 sequence reads: CATSRQNYGYTF. CDR3 bases: TGTGCCACCAGCCGACAGAACTATGGCTACACCTTC.

The genes are TRBV7-2 and TRBJ2-1, with TRBD2 matching over 14 bases. J lost 16 bases, V lost 4 bases, and 9 bases had no gene match. Germline CDR1 and CDR2: SGHTA and FQGNSA. The CDR3 has 14 amino acids. DNA of the CDR3: TGTGCCAGCAGCTCTGGGACTAGCGGGGGCCCGCGATTCTTC. As protein: CASSSGTSGGPRFF.

This clonotype was seen a handful of times. The genes are TRBV7-2 and TRBJ2-3, with 9 bases fitting TRBD2. Germline values: CDR1 SGHTA, CDR2 FQGNSA. With V trimmed by 6 bases and J by 4 bases, 5 bases remained unmatched. The CDR3 has 14 residues. CDR3 residues: CASSPSGAADTQYF. The CDR3 DNA reads as TGTGCCAGCAGTCCTAGCGGGGCGGCAGATACGCAGTATTTT.

This clonotype came up many times. This sequence joins TRBV5-5 and TRBJ2-1; no definite D call. The CDR3 consists of 13 residues. Germline CDR1 is SGHKS and CDR2 is YYEKEE (reference sequence). Trimming left V 0 bases short and J 5 bases short, with 6 bases between. CDR3 amino acids: CASSLDYHNEQFF. The CDR3 nucleotides read TGTGCCAGCAGCTTGGACTATCACAATGAGCAGTTCTTC.

The gene calls are TRBV20-1 and TRBJ1-1; D not certain. Germline CDR1 and CDR2: DFQATT and SNEGSKA (reference sequence). V lost 3 bases and J 4 bases, leaving 9 bases between the germline ends. This CDR3 has 12 amino acids. As DNA, the CDR3 is TGCAGTGCTAGTGGTGGAGTCACTGAAGCTTTCTTT. It encodes CSASGGVTEAFF.

The V gene is TRBV11-2, the J gene TRBJ1-4; D not resolved. Germline-derived CDR1 and CDR2 are SGHAT and FQNNGV. The V end was cut by 6 bases, the J end by 5 bases, with 10 bases between. The CDR3 totals 13 residues. CDR3 in DNA: TGTGCCAGCAGAAGGGCCCCAAATGAAAAACTGTTTTTT. As protein: CASRRAPNEKLFF. The full variable domain, completed using reference TRBV11-2 and TRBJ1-4, is EAGVAQSPRYKIIEKRQSVAFWCNPISGHATLYWYQQILGQGPKLLIQFQNNGVVDDSQLPKDRFSAERLKGVDSTLKIQPAKLEDSAVYLCASRRAPNEKLFFGSGTQLSVL.

The J gene is TRBJ2-3, the V gene TRBV5-1; perhaps D is TRBD1 or TRBD2 (6 bases each). CDR1 and CDR2 from the germline V gene are SGHRS and YFSETQ. The germline V and J ends were trimmed by 4 bases and 5 bases, with 14 bases remaining between them. The CDR3 has 14 amino acids. DNA of the CDR3: TGCGCCAGCAGCCCAGGGGAGGCACGAGATACGCAGTATTTT. The encoded protein is CASSPGEARDTQYF.

This CDR3 is CASSKRTASYEQYF. CDR3 bases: TGTGCCAGCAGCAAAAGAACAGCTTCCTACGAGCAGTACTTC. The rearrangement joins TRBV21-1 to TRBJ2-7. TRBV21-1 constitutes a pseudogene. The CDR3 has 14 amino acids.

CDR3 sequence reads: CAWSAGANYGYTF. Written as DNA, the CDR3 is TGTGCCTGGAGTGCCGGAGCTAACTATGGCTACACCTTC. The gene calls are TRBV30 and TRBJ1-2, with D uncertain. CDR1 and CDR2 from the germline V gene are GTSNPN and SVGIG (reference sequence). The CDR3 runs to 13 residues. Trimming pared 1 base from V and 0 bases from J, leaving 6 bases between. The full variable domain, with the rest looked up from reference TRBV30 and TRBJ1-2, is SQTIHQWPATLVQPVGSPLSLECTVEGTSNPNLYWYRQAAGRGLQLLFYSVGIGQISSEVPQNLSASRPQDRQFILSSKKLLLSDSGFYLCAWSAGANYGYTFGSGTRLTVV.

The chain joins TRBV4-2 to TRBJ2-1; the D gene is possibly TRBD2 (5 bases). CDR3 length: 15 residues. The V gene's germline CDR1 is LGHNA and CDR2 YNFKEQ. The ends were cut back, 0 bases at V and 8 bases at J, with 14 bases in the middle. The CDR3 nucleotides read TGTGCCAGCAGCCAAGACCTCGCGCCCGGGGATGAGCAGTTCTTC. Translation: CASSQDLAPGDEQFF.

This clonotype was seen a few times. The chain links TRBV20-1 to TRBJ2-5; TRBD2 aligns across 8 bases. The CDR3 loop spans 15 amino acids. CDR1 is DFQATT, CDR2 SNEGSKA, per germline (reference sequence). V shed 6 bases, J shed 1 base, and the junction held 10 bases outside the gene matches. The CDR3, as DNA: TGCAGTGCCGGACCCGGAAGCGGGAGCCAAGAGACCCAGTACTTC. Its translation is CSAGPGSGSQETQYF.

The chain joins TRBV27 to TRBJ2-7, with TRBD1 identical over 7 bases. The CDR3 spans 12 residues. V lost 6 bases and J lost 6; bases outside the gene matches: 5. Germline CDR1 is MNHEY and CDR2 is SMNVEV (reference sequence). In DNA form, the CDR3 reads TGTGCCAGCAGAGACAGGGCCGGCGAGCAGTACTTC. It translates to CASRDRAGEQYF.

V gene TRBV7-2 combines with J gene TRBJ2-3, with 13 bases identical to TRBD2. V was pared by 4 bases and J by 7 bases, with 8 bases of the junction left unmatched. The CDR3 sequence is 16 residues long. Germline CDR1 reads SGHTA; CDR2 reads FQGNSA. The CDR3 spells CASSSGLAGALNTQYF. CDR3 in DNA: TGTGCCAGCAGCTCCGGACTAGCGGGGGCCCTTAATACGCAGTATTTT.

This clonotype was seen a few times. Here the CDR3 DNA reads TGCGCCAGCAGCTTGACACAGTCTAACTATGGCTACACCTTC. Protein sequence: CASSLTQSNYGYTF. This chain connects TRBV5-1 to TRBJ1-2; no reliable D call. Trimming took off 1 base at V and 0 bases at J, with 7 bases between the two ends. Germline lookup yields CDR1 SGHRS and CDR2 YFSETQ. CDR3 size: 14 residues.

This clonotype was counted between two and nine times. This chain connects TRBV7-8 to TRBJ2-5; no clear D. The J call may be faulty, since TRBJ2-7 better matches the DNA end. This CDR3 is built from 15 residues. Germline-derived CDR1 and CDR2 are SGHVS and FQNEAQ. In DNA form, the CDR3 reads TGTGCCAGCAGCCCCCACGGCAGGAGCTCCTACGAGCAGTACTTC. It translates to CASSPHGRSSYEQYF.

The chain recombines TRBV20-1 with TRBJ2-7, with a tentative D call TRBD1 (5 bases). CDR1 is DFQATT, CDR2 SNEGSKA, per germline (reference sequence). V was shortened by 6 bases and J by 5 bases, with 11 bases between the two germline ends. The CDR3 spans 11 residues. CDR3 nucleotides: TGCAGTGCCCACCTAGGGGACGAGCAGTACTTC. This codes for CSAHLGDEQYF.